This TCR beta chain was recovered during a study of sequential checkpoint blockade in melanoma. Method: immunoSEQ multiplex PCR; TCRdb's copy keeps in-frame clones and lacks some. The sample holds 15,000 to 20,000 clones, approximately 72% seen once. Treatment described: randomized to nivolumab then ipilimumab (arm A) or the reverse (arm B). Germline CDR1 SGHAT, CDR2 FQDESV (reference sequence). This CDR3 spans 17 amino acids. V dropped 5 bases and J dropped 0; count of bases not matched to a gene: 13. The receptor comes from a human donor with melanoma. The sample here was CD8+ T cells sorted from blood (inferred from file names), taken from a patient given nivolumab and ipilimumab in sequence. V usage is TRBV11-1 and J usage is TRBJ2-7, with 7 bases aligning to TRBD2. The CDR3 loop reads CASSARLAGTSSYEQYF. The CDR3 DNA is TGTGCCAGCAGCGCAAGGTTAGCGGGTACTAGCTCCTACGAGCAGTACTTC.